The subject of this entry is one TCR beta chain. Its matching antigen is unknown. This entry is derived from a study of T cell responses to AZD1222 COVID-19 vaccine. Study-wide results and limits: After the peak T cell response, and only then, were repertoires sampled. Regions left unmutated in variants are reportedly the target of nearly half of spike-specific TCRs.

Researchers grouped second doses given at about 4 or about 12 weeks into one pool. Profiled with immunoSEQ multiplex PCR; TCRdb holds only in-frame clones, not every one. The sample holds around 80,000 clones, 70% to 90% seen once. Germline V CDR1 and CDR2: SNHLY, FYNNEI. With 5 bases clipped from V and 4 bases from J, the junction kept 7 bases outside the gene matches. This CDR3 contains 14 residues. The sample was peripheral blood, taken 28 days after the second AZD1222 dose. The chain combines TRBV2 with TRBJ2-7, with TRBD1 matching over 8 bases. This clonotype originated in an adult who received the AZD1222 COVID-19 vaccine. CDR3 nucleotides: TGTGCCAGCAGTTACCTCAGACAGGGGTACGAGCAGTACTTC. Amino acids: CASSYLRQGYEQYF.